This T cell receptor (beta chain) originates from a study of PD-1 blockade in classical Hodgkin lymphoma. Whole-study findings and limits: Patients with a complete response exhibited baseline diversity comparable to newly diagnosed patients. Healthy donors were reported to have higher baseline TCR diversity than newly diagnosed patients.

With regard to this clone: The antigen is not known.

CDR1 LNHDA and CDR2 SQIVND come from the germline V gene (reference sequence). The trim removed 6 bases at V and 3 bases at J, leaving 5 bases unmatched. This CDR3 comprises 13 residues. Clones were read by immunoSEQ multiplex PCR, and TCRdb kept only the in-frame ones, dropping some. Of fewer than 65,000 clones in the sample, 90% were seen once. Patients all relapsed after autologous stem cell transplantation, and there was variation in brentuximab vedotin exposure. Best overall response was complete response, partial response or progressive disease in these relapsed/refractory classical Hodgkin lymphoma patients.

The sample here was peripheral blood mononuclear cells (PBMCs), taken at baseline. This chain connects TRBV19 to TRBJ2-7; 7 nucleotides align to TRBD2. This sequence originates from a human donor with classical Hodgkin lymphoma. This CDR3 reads CASSLTSVYEQYF. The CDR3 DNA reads TGTGCCAGTAGCCTTACTAGCGTCTACGAGCAGTACTTC.